The clone carrying this TCR beta chain was detected ten times or more. Its antigen is not identified. This entry comes from a study of T cells in Graves' hyperthyroidism and ophthalmopathy. Study-wide points: A median about 6 months before onset, the model predicted ophthalmopathy.

CDR3 length: 15 amino acids. Trimming took 4 bases from V and 6 from J; bases not matched to a gene: 8. Germline V gene lookup returns CDR1 SGHDN and CDR2 FVKESK. A NOSPECS grade of at least 4, a Clinical Activity Score of at least 3 and duration under 3 months were recorded in ophthalmopathy patients. Thyroid ultrasound, orbital computed tomography, clinical symptoms, and serum thyroxine and TRAb underpinned diagnoses. Amplified TCR beta CDR3 regions derived from RNA transcripts. HTBI primers were used for first-round RT-PCR of the TCR CDR3. TCRdb processed the multiplex PCR reads anew with MiXCR; each CDR3 protein has one entry. The data contain about 370,000 distinct CDR3 sequences, nearly 15% of them singletons.

The clonotype comes from a woman aged 55-70 years with Graves' ophthalmopathy. The source material was blood. The chain links TRBV14 to TRBJ2-3; 9 nucleotides agree with TRBD2. The CDR3 reads CASSLLTTSGDTQYF. The CDR3 DNA sequence: TGTGCCAGCAGCCTACTGACTACTAGCGGGGATACGCAGTATTTT.